This entry concerns a single T cell receptor beta chain. The missing conserved phenylalanine or tryptophan at the end of this CDR3 makes a read error likely. Next came a second PCR, run for roughly 6 to 11 cycles, which used a sample-barcoded 5' primer along with a J-beta primer mix. Each CDR3 protein gets one entry after TCRdb re-called the 5' RACE reads with MiXCR. This table holds about 730,000 distinct CDR3 sequences, 40% to 45% found once. The data stem from a study of blood T cells in healthy people across ages. This CDR3 has 15 amino acids. Germline V gene sequence: CDR1 SGHTA, CDR2 FQGNSA. Trimming shortened V by 5 bases and J by 6 bases, and 20 bases separated the two germline ends.

The TCR comes from a woman aged 55-75 years in good health. The rearrangement joins TRBV7-2 to TRBJ2-7; D remains unclear. The specimen sequenced was blood. As DNA, the CDR3 is TGTGCCAGCAGCCCCCCGGCTAGTGGGATAACCGAGCAGTACTTA. Translating it yields CASSPPASGITEQYL.